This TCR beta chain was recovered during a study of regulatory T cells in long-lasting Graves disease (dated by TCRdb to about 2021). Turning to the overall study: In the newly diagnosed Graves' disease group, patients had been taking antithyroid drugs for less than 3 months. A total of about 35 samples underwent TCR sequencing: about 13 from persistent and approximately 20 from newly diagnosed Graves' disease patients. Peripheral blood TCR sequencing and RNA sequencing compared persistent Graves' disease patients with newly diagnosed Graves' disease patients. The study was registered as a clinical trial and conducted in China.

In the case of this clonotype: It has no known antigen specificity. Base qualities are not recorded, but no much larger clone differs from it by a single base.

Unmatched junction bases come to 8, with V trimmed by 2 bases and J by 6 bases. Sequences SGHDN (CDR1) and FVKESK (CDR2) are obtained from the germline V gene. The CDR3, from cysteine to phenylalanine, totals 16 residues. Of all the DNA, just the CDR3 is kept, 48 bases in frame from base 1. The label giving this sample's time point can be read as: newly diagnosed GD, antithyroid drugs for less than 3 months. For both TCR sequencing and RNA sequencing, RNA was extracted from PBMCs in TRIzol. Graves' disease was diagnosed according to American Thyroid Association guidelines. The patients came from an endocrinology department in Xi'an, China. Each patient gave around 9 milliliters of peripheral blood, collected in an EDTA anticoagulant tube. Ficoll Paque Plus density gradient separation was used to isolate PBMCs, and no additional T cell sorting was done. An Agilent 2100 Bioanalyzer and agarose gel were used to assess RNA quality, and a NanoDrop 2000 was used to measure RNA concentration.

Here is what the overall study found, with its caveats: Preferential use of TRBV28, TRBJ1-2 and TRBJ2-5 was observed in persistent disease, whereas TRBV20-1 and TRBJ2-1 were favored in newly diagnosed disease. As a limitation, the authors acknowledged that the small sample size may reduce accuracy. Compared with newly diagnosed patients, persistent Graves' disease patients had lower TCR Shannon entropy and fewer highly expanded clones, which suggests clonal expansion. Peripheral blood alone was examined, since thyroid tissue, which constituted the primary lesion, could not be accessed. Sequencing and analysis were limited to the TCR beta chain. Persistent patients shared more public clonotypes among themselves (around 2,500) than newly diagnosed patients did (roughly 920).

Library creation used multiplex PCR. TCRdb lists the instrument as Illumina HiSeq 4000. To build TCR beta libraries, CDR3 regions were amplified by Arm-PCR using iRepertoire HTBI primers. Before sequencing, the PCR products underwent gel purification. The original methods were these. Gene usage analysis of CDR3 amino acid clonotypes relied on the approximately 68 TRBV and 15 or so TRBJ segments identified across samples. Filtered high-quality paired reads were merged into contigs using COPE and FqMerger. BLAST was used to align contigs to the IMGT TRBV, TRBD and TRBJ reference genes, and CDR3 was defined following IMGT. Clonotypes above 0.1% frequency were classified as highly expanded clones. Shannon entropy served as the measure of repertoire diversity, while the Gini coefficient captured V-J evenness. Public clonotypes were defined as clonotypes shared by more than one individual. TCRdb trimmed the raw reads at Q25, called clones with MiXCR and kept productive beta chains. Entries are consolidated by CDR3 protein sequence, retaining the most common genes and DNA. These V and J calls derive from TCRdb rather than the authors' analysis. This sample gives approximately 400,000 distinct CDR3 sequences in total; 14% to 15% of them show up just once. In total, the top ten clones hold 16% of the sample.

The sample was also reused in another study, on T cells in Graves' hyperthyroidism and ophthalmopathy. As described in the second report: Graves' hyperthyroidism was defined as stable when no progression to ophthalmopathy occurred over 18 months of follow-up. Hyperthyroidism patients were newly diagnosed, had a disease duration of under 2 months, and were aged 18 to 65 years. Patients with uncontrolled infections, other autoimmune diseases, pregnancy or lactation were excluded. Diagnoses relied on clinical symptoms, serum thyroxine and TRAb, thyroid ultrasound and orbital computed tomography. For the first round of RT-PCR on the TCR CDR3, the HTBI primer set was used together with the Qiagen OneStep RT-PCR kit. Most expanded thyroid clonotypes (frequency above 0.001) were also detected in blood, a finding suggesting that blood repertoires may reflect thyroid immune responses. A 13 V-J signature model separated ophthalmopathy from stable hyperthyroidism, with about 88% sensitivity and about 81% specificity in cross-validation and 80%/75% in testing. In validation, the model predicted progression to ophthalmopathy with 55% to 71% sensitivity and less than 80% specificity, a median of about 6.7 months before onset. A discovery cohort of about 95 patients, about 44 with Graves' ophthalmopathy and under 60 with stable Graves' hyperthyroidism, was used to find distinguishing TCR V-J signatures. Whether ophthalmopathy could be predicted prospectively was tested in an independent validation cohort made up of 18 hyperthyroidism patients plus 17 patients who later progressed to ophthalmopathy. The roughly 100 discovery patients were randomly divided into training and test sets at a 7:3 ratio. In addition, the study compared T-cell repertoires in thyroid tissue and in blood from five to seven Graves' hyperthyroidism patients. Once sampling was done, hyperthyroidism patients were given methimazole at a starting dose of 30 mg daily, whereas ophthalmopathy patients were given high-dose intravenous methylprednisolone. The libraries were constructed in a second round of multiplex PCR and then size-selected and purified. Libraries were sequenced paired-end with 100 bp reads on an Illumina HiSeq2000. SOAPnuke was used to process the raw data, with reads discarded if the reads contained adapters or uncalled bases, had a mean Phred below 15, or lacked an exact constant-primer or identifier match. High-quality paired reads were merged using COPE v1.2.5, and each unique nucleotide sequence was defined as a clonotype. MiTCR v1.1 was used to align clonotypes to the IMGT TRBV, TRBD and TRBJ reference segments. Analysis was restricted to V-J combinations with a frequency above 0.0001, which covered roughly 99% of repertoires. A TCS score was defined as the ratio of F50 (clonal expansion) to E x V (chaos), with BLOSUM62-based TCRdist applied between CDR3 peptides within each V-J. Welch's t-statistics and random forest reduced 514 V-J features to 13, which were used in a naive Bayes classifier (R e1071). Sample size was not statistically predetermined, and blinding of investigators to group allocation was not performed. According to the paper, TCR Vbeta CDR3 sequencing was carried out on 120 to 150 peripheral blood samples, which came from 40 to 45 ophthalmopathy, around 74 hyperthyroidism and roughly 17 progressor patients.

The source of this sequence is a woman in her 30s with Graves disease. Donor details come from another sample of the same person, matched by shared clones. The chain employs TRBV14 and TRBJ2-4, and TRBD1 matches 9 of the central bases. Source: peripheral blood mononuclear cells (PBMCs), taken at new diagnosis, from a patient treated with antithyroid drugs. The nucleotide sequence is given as TGTGCCAGCAGCCAACATAACAGGGGGCAGGGAAACATTCAGTACTTC. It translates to CASSQHNRGQGNIQYF.